The clone carrying this TCR beta chain was counted at least ten times. No antigen is known for it. The length of the CDR3 is 15 residues. CDR1 is SGHVS, CDR2 FNYEAQ, per germline. V trimming: 5 bases; J trimming: 6 bases; junction bases outside the gene matches: 7. The data originate from a study of CD8 T cells in ankylosing spondylitis. Generation of TCR beta libraries employed quantitative 5'-RACE incorporating molecular barcodes. From the 5' RACE reads, TCRdb called clonotypes with MiXCR, one entry per CDR3 protein. The table records around 480,000 distinct CDR3 sequences, 15% to 20% of them present only once. Study-level findings and limits: Prior work had noted some motif variants in reactive arthritis blood and synovial fluid. From matched ankylosing spondylitis synovial fluid, disease-linked clones were reportedly recovered at significantly enriched levels. Within ankylosing spondylitis blood, a TCR beta motif made up of roughly eight highly homologous variants appeared to be characteristic. The disease-linked clones had a CD8+ phenotype and low blood frequencies.

The specimen sequenced was blood, either unsorted or a sorted T cell fraction (not recorded which). The chain combines TRBV7-6 with TRBJ2-2, with TRBD1 identical over 9 bases. The clonotype originates from a male donor with ankylosing spondylitis. The CDR3 sequence: CASSPRQGDSGELFF. The CDR3 DNA reads as TGTGCCAGCAGCCCACGACAGGGGGATTCCGGGGAGCTGTTTTTT.